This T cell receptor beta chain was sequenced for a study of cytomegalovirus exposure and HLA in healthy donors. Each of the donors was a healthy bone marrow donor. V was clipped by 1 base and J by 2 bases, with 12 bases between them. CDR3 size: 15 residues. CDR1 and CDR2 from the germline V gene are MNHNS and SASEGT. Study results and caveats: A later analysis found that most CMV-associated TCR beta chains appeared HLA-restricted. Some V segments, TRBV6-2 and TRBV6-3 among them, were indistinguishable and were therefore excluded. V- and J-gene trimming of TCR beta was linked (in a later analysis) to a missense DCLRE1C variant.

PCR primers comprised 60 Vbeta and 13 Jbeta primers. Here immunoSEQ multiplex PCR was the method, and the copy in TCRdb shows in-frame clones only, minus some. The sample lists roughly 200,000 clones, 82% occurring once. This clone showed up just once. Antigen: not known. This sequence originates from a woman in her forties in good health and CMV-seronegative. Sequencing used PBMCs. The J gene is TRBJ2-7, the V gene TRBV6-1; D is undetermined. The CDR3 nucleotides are TGTGCCAGCAGTGAAGACTGGGCAGTCACCTACGAGCAGTACTTC. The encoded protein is CASSEDWAVTYEQYF.